This is a list of T cell receptor beta chains from one sample in a study of response to subunit inactivated influenza vaccine. TCRdb processed the RT-PCR reads anew with MiXCR; each CDR3 protein has one entry. The data contain roughly 520,000 distinct CDR3 sequences, roughly 27% of them seen just once; the ten biggest clones take up 1.5% to 2%. This specimen consisted of CD4+ T cells sorted from PBMCs, obtained roughly 5 days after vaccination. These receptors were collected from a man aged 45-65 years who received an inactivated influenza vaccine. Each CDR3 is given with its conserved first and last residue. Each record gives: CDR3 length, clone size, D gene, J gene, V gene, CDR3 DNA, CDR3 protein. D genes are given only for firm matches. Part of the rows lack a size; the others show once, few, many or a class for expanded clones.

>18|-|-|TRBJ2-1|TRBV18
TGTGCCAGCTCACCACCTTGGACCGCCCAGCGGACCTACAATGAGCAGTTCTTC
CASSPPWTAQRTYNEQFF
>12|-|-|TRBJ1-2|TRBV24-1
TGTGCCACCAGTGATTCTGGGCAGGGCTACACCTTC
CATSDSGQGYTF
>13|few|TRBD1|TRBJ2-7|TRBV20-1
TGCAGTGCTTTGGGACAGGTCGCGTACGAGCAGTACTTC
CSALGQVAYEQYF
>13|-|-|TRBJ1-5|TRBV30
TGTGCCTGGAGGAGAAGAAGAAATCAGCCCCAGCATTTT
CAWRRRRNQPQHF
>14|-|-|TRBJ2-1|TRBV6-2/TRBV6-3
TGTGCCAGCAGTTACAGGACCTCCTACAATGAGCAGTTCTTC
CASSYRTSYNEQFF
>14|few|-|TRBJ1-5|TRBV29-1
TGCAGCGTTGGGGGCTCATTAGAGGGTCAGCCCCAGCATTTT
CSVGGSLEGQPQHF
>15|-|-|TRBJ1-5|TRBV10-3
TGTGCCATCAGTGTGGGACCCAATAGCAATCAGCCCCAGCATTTT
CAISVGPNSNQPQHF
>16|few|-|TRBJ1-2|TRBV20-1
TGCAGTGCTAGAGCGGGAGTAGGGAGGGGTAGCTATGGCTACACCTTC
CSARAGVGRGSYGYTF
>15|few|TRBD1|TRBJ1-1|TRBV5-1
TGCGCCAGCAGCTTCCGGACAGGGGTTAACACTGAAGCTTTCTTT
CASSFRTGVNTEAFF
>15|few|TRBD2|TRBJ2-3|TRBV24-1
TGTGCCACCATGGGGGCCGGGAGGGTTGGAGATACGCAGTATTTT
CATMGAGRVGDTQYF
>12|few|-|TRBJ1-2|TRBV5-1
TGCGCCAGCAGCCAACCTGGGGGCGGCTACACCTTC
CASSQPGGGYTF
>13|few|TRBD1|TRBJ2-7|TRBV20-1
TGCAGTGCTAGAAGACAGGGTAGAGGCGAGCAGTACTTC
CSARRQGRGEQYF
>15|-|-|TRBJ2-3|TRBV5-6
TGTGCCAGCAGCTCGTGGGGGATTAGCACAGATACGCAGTATTTT
CASSSWGISTDTQYF
>17|-|-|TRBJ2-7|TRBV10-1
TGCGCCAGCAGCCAAATCCTACCATCGGGACAATCCTACGAGCAGTACTTC
CASSQILPSGQSYEQYF
>14|-|-|TRBJ2-1|TRBV5-4
TGTGCCAGCAGCTTGGGGGCAGTCGCCAATAAGCAGTTCTTC
CASSLGAVANKQFF
>14|-|TRBD1|TRBJ1-5|TRBV2
TGTGCCAGCAGTAAGGGGGCGGGCAATCAGCCCCAGCATTTT
CASSKGAGNQPQHF
>15|few|-|TRBJ2-6|TRBV7-9
TGTGCCAGCAGCTTGGGAACCTCTGGGGCCAACGTCCTGACTTTC
CASSLGTSGANVLTF
>15|-|TRBD1|TRBJ1-6|TRBV7-2
TGTGCCAGCAGCTTAGCGGGACAGCCTAATTCACCCCTCCACTTT
CASSLAGQPNSPLHF
>17|few|TRBD2|TRBJ2-2|TRBV6-5
TGTGCCAGCAGTTACCACGTAGCGGGGGGGCGGATCGGGGAGCTGTTTTTT
CASSYHVAGGRIGELFF
>15|-|-|TRBJ1-1|TRBV15
TGTGCCACCAGCAGAGAGACAGCGAACACGGGTGAAGCTTTCTTT
CATSRETANTGEAFF
>18|-|TRBD2|TRBJ2-2|TRBV12-5
TGTGCTAGTGGTTTGGTAACCAGGGGACTAGGGTTCACCGGGGAGCTGTTTTTT
CASGLVTRGLGFTGELFF
>14|-|-|TRBJ1-6|TRBV5-1
TGCGCCAGCAGCCCGGAGATGGGGATTTCACCCCTCCACTTT
CASSPEMGISPLHF
>18|-|-|TRBJ2-7|TRBV4-3
TGCGCCAGCAGCCAAGATGCCCATTCTCGCGGCCGCTCCTACGAGCAGTACTTC
CASSQDAHSRGRSYEQYF
>15|-|TRBD2|TRBJ2-7|TRBV7-8
TGTGCCAGCAGCGCCCGGGGGGGCCATTTAGATGAGCAGTACTTC
CASSARGGHLDEQYF
>14|-|-|TRBJ2-7|TRBV6-1
TGTGCCAGCACCTCCGGGTCCATAGAGGGCGAGCAGTACTTC
CASTSGSIEGEQYF
>14|few|-|TRBJ1-1|TRBV4-1
TGCGCCAGCAGCCAACCTGGACGGACTACTGAAGCTTTCTTT
CASSQPGRTTEAFF
>12|-|-|TRBJ1-4|TRBV11-2
TGTGCCAGCAGCCCGTGGTCGGAAAAACTGTTTTTT
CASSPWSEKLFF
>16|few|-|TRBJ1-5|TRBV4-3
TGCGCCAGCAGCCAAGATCGGCACAGCCGAAATCAGCCCCAGCATTTT
CASSQDRHSRNQPQHF
>16|-|-|TRBJ2-2|TRBV4-2
TGTGCCAGCAGCCAAGAACAGATAGGCGGCACCGGGGAGCTGTTTTTT
CASSQEQIGGTGELFF
>17|many|-|TRBJ2-7|TRBV10-3
TGTGCCATCAGCCAAAGCCTCGGACAGAACTTTAATTACGAGCAGTACTTC
CAISQSLGQNFNYEQYF
>16|-|TRBD1|TRBJ1-5|TRBV15
TGTGCCACCAGCTCCCGCGGCAGGGGGTACAATCAGCCCCAGCATTTT
CATSSRGRGYNQPQHF
>13|-|-|TRBJ1-4|TRBV6-1
TGTGCCAGCAGTACAGGGTTCCGGGAAAAACTGTTTTTT
CASSTGFREKLFF
>16|few|-|TRBJ2-1|TRBV20-1
TGCAGTGCAATATCCTTATCGGGCTCCCCCAACAATGAGCAGTTCTTC
CSAISLSGSPNNEQFF
>13|-|-|TRBJ1-1|TRBV10-3
TGTGCCATCAGTGATAGGGTATCCACTGAAGCTTTCTTT
CAISDRVSTEAFF
>15|-|TRBD2|TRBJ2-3|TRBV18
TGTGCCAGCCCGTCCGGTGGACTAGTCACAGATACGCAGTATTTT
CASPSGGLVTDTQYF
>17|many|TRBD2|TRBJ2-1|TRBV7-3
TGTGCCAGCAGCTTAACGACCACTAGCGGGACCCACAATGAGCAGTTCTTC
CASSLTTTSGTHNEQFF
>13|many|-|TRBJ2-3|TRBV5-1
TGCGCCAGCAGCTTGGCGGGCGAAGATACGCAGTATTTT
CASSLAGEDTQYF
>12|-|-|TRBJ2-2|TRBV10-3
TGTGCCATCAGCGCGGGCACCGGGGAGCTGTTTTTT
CAISAGTGELFF
>16|-|TRBD1|TRBJ2-2|TRBV12-3/TRBV12-4
TGTGCCAGCAACCCGAATCCGGGACAGGGGAACGGGGAGCTGTTTTTT
CASNPNPGQGNGELFF